Listed here are 23 T cell receptor beta chains from one sample, sequenced in a study of T-cell memory formation after mild COVID-19 (dated by TCRdb to 2020 to 2023). Library method: 5' RACE. The sequencer listed for this sample is Illumina NovaSeq 6000. Using fastp trimming at Q25 and MiXCR clonotype assembly, TCRdb reanalyzed the public sequencing data and kept in-frame beta chains. Entries are consolidated by CDR3 protein sequence, retaining the most common genes and DNA. Recorded for this sample are a few hundred thousand distinct CDR3 sequences; under 20% of them occurred a single time. Of the sample, 20% to 25% is held by the ten largest clones. Sequencing was carried out using PBMCs or a T cell subset sorted from them (not recorded which). These receptors were obtained from a man aged 18 to 35 who had mild COVID-19 (a few samples of this study predate the infection). The sample titles of this study are shuffled in the database, so cell type and time point are left out; the donor was told from shared clones.

Only a few counts were recorded for this clonotype. The J gene is TRBJ1-1, the V gene TRBV4-3; D is undetermined. The germline CDR1 and CDR2 sequences are LGHNA and YSLEER. The CDR3 covers 13 residues. V was shortened by 0 bases and J by 5 bases, with 7 bases between the two germline ends. CDR3 coding DNA: TGCGCCAGCAGCCAAGATGGGAGGACTGAAGCTTTCTTT. It specifies CASSQDGRTEAFF.

Ten or more counts support this clonotype. The J gene is TRBJ2-5, the V gene TRBV12-3 or TRBV12-4; D gene unclear. CDR3 length equals 14 residues. The germline V and J ends were trimmed by 5 bases and 5 bases, with 15 bases remaining between them. The CDR3 nucleotides read TGTGCCAGCAGTCCCCGTTTTGTGGGGGAGACCCAGTACTTC. Its protein product is CASSPRFVGETQYF.

This clonotype was seen a few times. This chain connects TRBV7-2 to TRBJ1-4; D unresolved. V lost 3 bases and J lost 4, with 9 bases in between. The CDR3 sequence is 14 residues long. In germline, CDR1 is SGHTA, CDR2 FQGNSA. DNA for the CDR3: TGTGCCAGCAGCTTCGCCGGGATTAATGAAAAACTGTTTTTT. As protein: CASSFAGINEKLFF.

CDR3 DNA sequence: TGTGCCAGCAGCAGGTTCGGGGGTCAGATTGGTTCACCCCTCCACTTT. Its protein product is CASSRFGGQIGSPLHF. V is TRBV7-9 and J is TRBJ1-6; D perhaps matches TRBD1 (5 bases). The V gene lost 5 bases and the J gene lost 9 bases, with 20 bases spanning the gap. CDR1 and CDR2 (germline): SEHNR, FQNEAQ (reference sequence). This CDR3 contains 16 residues.

Here the CDR3 reads CASSLANTGGQETQYF. CDR3 in DNA: TGCGCCAGCAGCTTGGCGAACACCGGGGGGCAAGAGACCCAGTACTTC. The rearrangement links TRBV5-1 to TRBJ2-5; 7 bases are a match to TRBD2. CDR1 and CDR2 (germline): SGHRS, YFSETQ. The CDR3 sequence is 16 residues long. With V trimmed by 0 bases and J by 2 bases, 7 bases remained unmatched.

This clonotype was counted many times. The conserved final phenylalanine or tryptophan is absent from the CDR3, which likely points to a read error. The DNA is left out, because the CDR3 cannot be placed on it with certainty; the CDR3 is given as TCRdb lists it. This sequence joins TRBV7-9 and TRBJ2-1; no check of the table's D call, TRBD1, against the DNA was made. Termini included, the CDR3 measures 11 amino acids. Per the germline V gene, CDR1 is SEHNR and CDR2 is FQNEAQ (reference sequence). The CDR3 protein is CASSLAGPPSL.

This clonotype was counted only a few times. The CDR3 loop is CASSRDRERNQPQHF. CDR3 bases: TGTGCCAGTAGTCGGGACAGGGAGCGCAATCAGCCCCAGCATTTT. This chain links TRBV19 with TRBJ1-5, with 9 bases matching TRBD1. CDR1 and CDR2 (germline): LNHDA, SQIVND (reference sequence). The CDR3 contains 15 residues. With V trimmed by 5 bases and J by 2 bases, 4 bases remained unmatched.

The genes are TRBV20-1 and TRBJ2-2; 9 bases are shared with TRBD1. The CDR3 is 13 residues long. Trimming at V came to 5 bases and at J to 6 bases, leaving 4 bases not matched to a gene. In germline, CDR1 is DFQATT, CDR2 SNEGSKA (reference sequence). CDR3 DNA sequence: TGCAGTGCTCGACGGACAGGGGCCGGGGAGCTGTTTTTT. It translates to CSARRTGAGELFF.

This clonotype showed up just a few times. V is TRBV4-2 and J is TRBJ2-3, with 14 bases fitting TRBD2. Germline CDR1 reads LGHNA; CDR2 reads YNFKEQ. The CDR3 length is 19 residues. V was clipped by 0 bases and J by 3 bases; unmatched bases: 8. The CDR3 loop is CASSQDLRLAGGTTDTQYF. As DNA, the CDR3 is TGTGCCAGCAGCCAAGATCTCAGACTAGCGGGGGGGACGACAGATACGCAGTATTTT.

This clonotype has more than one count but fewer than ten. The chain links TRBV28 to TRBJ2-3; D uncertain. Germline CDR1 MDHEN, CDR2 SYDVKM. Trimming removed 6 bases from V and 5 bases from J, with 15 bases in between. The CDR3 extends over 14 amino acids. CDR3 amino acids: CASSESSAIDTQYF. The CDR3 DNA reads as TGTGCCAGCAGCGAATCGAGCGCGATAGATACGCAGTATTTT. The whole variable domain, filled in from reference TRBV28 and TRBJ2-3, reads DVKVTQSSRYLVKRTGEKVFLECVQDMDHENMFWYRQDPGLGLRLIYFSYDVKMKEKGDIPEGYSVSREKKERFSLILESASTNQTSMYLCASSESSAIDTQYFGPGTRLTVL.

Only a few counts were recorded for this clonotype. The chain carries TRBV12-3 or TRBV12-4 and TRBJ1-5; 7 bases are a match to TRBD1. Trimming at V came to 5 bases and at J to 2 bases, leaving 9 bases not matched to a gene. The CDR3 totals 16 residues. The CDR3 protein is CASSVPGGGGNQPQHF. The CDR3 DNA reads TGTGCCAGCAGTGTTCCAGGGGGAGGGGGCAATCAGCCCCAGCATTTT.

This clonotype appeared a few times. The rearrangement uses TRBV6-2 or TRBV6-3 and TRBJ2-1; D possibly corresponds to TRBD2 (6 bases). The CDR3 runs 15 residues. V was trimmed by 2 bases and J by 8 bases, leaving 16 bases between them. Germline-derived CDR1 and CDR2 are MNHEY and SVGEGT. The CDR3 DNA is TGTGCCAGCAGTTACCGGCCCTCGGGGGTCTATGAGCAGTTCTTC. It codes for CASSYRPSGVYEQFF.

This clonotype was recorded a few times. V gene TRBV11-3 combines with J gene TRBJ2-3, with D perhaps matching TRBD2 (7 bases). The V gene lost 5 bases and the J gene lost 4 bases, with 16 bases spanning the gap. Germline values: CDR1 SGHNT, CDR2 YENEEA. The CDR3 spans 15 residues. The CDR3 region has the DNA TGTGCCAGCAGCCTGGGAGGGGGGGTGGCAGATACGCAGTATTTT. Residues: CASSLGGGVADTQYF. Full variable domain (outside the CDR3, taken from reference TRBV11-3 and TRBJ2-3): EAGVVQSPRYKIIEKKQPVAFWCNPISGHNTLYWYLQNLGQGPELLIRYENEEAVDDSQLPKDRFSAERLKGVDSTLKIQPAELGDSAVYLCASSLGGGVADTQYFGPGTRLTVL.

This clonotype was seen more than once but under ten times. This sequence joins TRBV5-1 and TRBJ2-7; 16 positions agree with TRBD2. J was trimmed by 5 bases and V by 4 bases; bases with no gene match: 9. Germline V gene sequence: CDR1 SGHRS, CDR2 YFSETQ. The CDR3 is 17 residues long. The CDR3, as DNA: TGCGCCAGCAGCACCCCGGGGACTAGCGGGGGGGCCCACGAGCAGTACTTC. It translates to CASSTPGTSGGAHEQYF. Supplemented by reference TRBV5-1 and TRBJ2-7, the full variable domain reads KAGVTQTPRYLIKTRGQQVTLSCSPISGHRSVSWYQQTPGQGLQFLFEYFSETQRNKGNFPGRFSGRQFSNSRSEMNVSTLELGDSALYLCASSTPGTSGGAHEQYFGPGTRLTVT.

There are many counts of this clonotype. The chain is built from TRBV6-2 or TRBV6-3 and TRBJ2-5, with 13 bases identical to TRBD2. This CDR3 has 14 residues. CDR1 and CDR2 (germline): MNHEY, SVGEGT. V was pared by 6 bases and J by 7 bases, with 5 bases of the junction left unmatched. Here the CDR3 DNA reads TGTGCCAGCAGGGGACTAGCGGGGATGATGACCCAGTACTTC. This encodes CASRGLAGMMTQYF.

This rearrangement joins TRBV6-1 to TRBJ1-1; D may be TRBD1 (6 bases). CDR3 length: 15 amino acids. V shed 8 bases and J shed 1 base, with 17 bases lying between them. Germline values: CDR1 MNHNS, CDR2 SASEGT. The CDR3 spells CASRPPGHWNTEAFF. CDR3 nucleotides: TGTGCCAGCCGGCCCCCGGGACATTGGAACACTGAAGCTTTCTTT.

This clonotype has a handful of counts. The chain carries TRBV29-1 and TRBJ1-5; no firm D call. The ends were cut back, 2 bases at V and 8 bases at J, with 10 bases in the middle. The CDR3 has 12 residues. Germline V gene lookup returns CDR1 SQVTM and CDR2 ANQGSEA. As DNA, the CDR3 is TGCAGCGTTGAACACCCCGGAGAGCCCCAGCATTTT. Its protein product is CSVEHPGEPQHF.

This clonotype has at least ten counts. J is TRBJ1-1 and V is TRBV5-1; D is uncertain. Per the germline V gene, CDR1 is SGHRS and CDR2 is YFSETQ. This CDR3 is built from 11 residues. Between the trimmed V and J ends, which lost 6 bases and 3 bases, there was a span of 6 bases. CDR3 region: CASIEDTEAFF. The CDR3 region has the DNA TGCGCCAGCATTGAGGACACTGAAGCTTTCTTT.

The V and J genes are TRBV7-3 and TRBJ2-1; 8 bases match TRBD2. V lost 5 bases and J lost 4; bases outside the gene matches: 7. CDR3 length: 15 amino acids. The germline V gene has CDR1 SGHTA and CDR2 FQGTGA. The CDR3 loop reads CASSPNGGGYNEQFF. The CDR3 DNA follows: TGTGCCAGCAGCCCCAACGGGGGGGGGTACAATGAGCAGTTCTTC.

This clonotype has ten or more counts. V gene TRBV20-1 combines with J gene TRBJ2-7; TRBD2 matches 7 bases. Unmatched junction bases numbered 6, after V lost 5 bases and J lost 2 bases. The CDR3 length is 13 residues. Germline CDR1 is DFQATT and CDR2 is SNEGSKA (reference sequence). This chain's CDR3 is CSALMGGAYEQYF. The CDR3 DNA sequence: TGCAGTGCTCTGATGGGGGGGGCCTACGAGCAGTACTTC.

The chain recombines TRBV7-3 with TRBJ2-1; D not resolved. Germline CDR1 SGHTA, CDR2 FQGTGA. The CDR3 extends over 15 amino acids. V dropped 5 bases and J dropped 9 bases, with 20 bases sitting between them. In DNA, the CDR3 is TGTGCCAGCAGCCCCCAGCGTTTAGGGTTAGGTGAGCAGTTCTTC. It translates to CASSPQRLGLGEQFF.

A few counts support this clonotype. The chain links TRBV6-2 or TRBV6-3 to TRBJ2-3; D is possibly TRBD2 (7 bases). CDR1 is MNHEY and CDR2 is SVGEGT in the germline V gene. The CDR3 covers 17 residues. Trimming took 2 bases from V and 2 from J, leaving 17 bases between them. CDR3 coding DNA: TGTGCCAGCAGTTACCTCGGGGGGCCCTGGAACACAGATACGCAGTATTTT. It encodes CASSYLGGPWNTDTQYF.

This clonotype was seen more than once but under ten times. The chain employs TRBV6-1 and TRBJ2-1; D unclear. The CDR3 is 13 amino acids. Trimming took 2 bases from V and 8 from J, leaving 10 bases between them. Germline CDR1 is MNHNS and CDR2 is SASEGT. The CDR3 loop reads CASSELGIDEQFF. The CDR3 bases are TGTGCCAGCAGTGAACTTGGGATCGATGAGCAGTTCTTC.